Detailed here is one T cell receptor beta chain. Its target is not known. Using immunoSEQ multiplex PCR, the repertoire was profiled, and TCRdb retains in-frame clones only, with some absent. The sample has 400,000 to 450,000 clones; around nine tenths are singletons. V gave up 3 bases and J gave up 4 bases, with 15 bases separating them. The CDR3 is 14 amino acids. Germline CDR1 reads SQVTM; CDR2 reads ANQGSEA. The data derive from a study of Ad26.COV2.S vaccination and SARS-CoV-2 variants. The wider study: The study gave Ad26.COV2.S intramuscularly, once or twice 56 days apart.

General study findings and limits: Breadth and depth estimates from TCRs may understate total T cell responses.

Treatment given: roughly 18 received Ad26.COV2.S at low or high dose, single or two shots; about 5 received placebo; per-sample allocation not given. Sampling occurred on day 63 after the first vaccine or placebo injection. This person who donated was an adult of 18-55 years in Boston. Vaccination used an Ad26 vector expressing Wuhan-strain SARS-CoV-2 spike. V usage is TRBV29-1 and J usage is TRBJ2-5; unclear D gene. The source was peripheral blood, collected in a trial of Ad26.COV2.S vaccine versus placebo. The TCR comes from a person aged 18-60 years who received the Ad26.COV2.S COVID-19 vaccine or a placebo. The CDR3 sequence: CSVEGSVVGETQYF. In nucleotides, the CDR3 is TGCAGCGTTGAGGGGTCGGTGGTAGGAGAGACCCAGTACTTC. Full variable domain (missing parts from reference TRBV29-1 and TRBJ2-5): SAVISQKPSRDICQRGTSLTIQCQVDSQVTMMFWYRQQPGQSLTLIATANQGSEATYESGFVIDKFPISRPNLTFSTLTVSNMSPEDSSIYLCSVEGSVVGETQYFGPGTRLLVL.